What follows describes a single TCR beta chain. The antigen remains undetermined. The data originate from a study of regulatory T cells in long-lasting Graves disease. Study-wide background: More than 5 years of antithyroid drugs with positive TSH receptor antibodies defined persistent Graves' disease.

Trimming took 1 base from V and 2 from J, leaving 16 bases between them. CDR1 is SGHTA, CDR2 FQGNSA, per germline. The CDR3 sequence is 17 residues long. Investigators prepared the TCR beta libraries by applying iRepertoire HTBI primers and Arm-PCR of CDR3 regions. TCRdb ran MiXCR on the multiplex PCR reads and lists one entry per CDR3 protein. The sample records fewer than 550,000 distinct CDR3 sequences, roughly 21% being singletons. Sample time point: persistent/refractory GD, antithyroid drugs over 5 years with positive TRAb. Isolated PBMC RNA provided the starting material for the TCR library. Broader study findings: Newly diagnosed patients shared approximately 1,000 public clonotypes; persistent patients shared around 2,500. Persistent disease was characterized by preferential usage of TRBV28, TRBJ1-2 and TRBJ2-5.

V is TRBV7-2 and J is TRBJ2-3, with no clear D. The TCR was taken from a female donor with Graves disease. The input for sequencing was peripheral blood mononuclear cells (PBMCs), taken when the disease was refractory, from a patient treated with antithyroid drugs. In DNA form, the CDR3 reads TGTGCCAGCAGCTTAGGAAGGGTGCGGCTATTCACAGATACGCAGTATTTT. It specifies CASSLGRVRLFTDTQYF.